This T cell receptor (beta chain) was profiled in a study of a mutant IDH1 vaccine in newly diagnosed glioma. Points on this clone: The antigen remains undetermined.

Profiling relied on immunoSEQ multiplex PCR, and the TCRdb table lists in-frame clones only, not all of them. Of over 25,000 clones listed, roughly nine tenths are singletons. Described time point: week 5, during vaccination. Topical imiquimod accompanied each vaccine dose, which consisted of 300 ug of mutant IDH1 20-mer peptide. This CDR3 is built from 11 residues. V dropped 9 bases and J dropped 1 base, with 3 bases sitting between them. Germline CDR1 is MGHRA and CDR2 is YSYEKL. This clonotype was sampled from a woman aged 40 to 50 with glioma. Some clones in this sample may be carry-over from other donors' samples. The gene calls are TRBV4-1 and TRBJ2-2; no definite D call. The sample in question was peripheral blood mononuclear cells (PBMCs), obtained from a glioma patient whose treatment included an IDH1 peptide vaccine. CDR3 in DNA: TGCGCCAGTCAGAACACCGGGGAGCTGTTTTTT. Its protein product is CASQNTGELFF.